This T cell receptor (beta chain) emerged from a study of T cell changes during pregnancy in multiple sclerosis. This clone was seen more than once but under ten times. The V segment lost 2 bases and the J segment 6 bases; nucleotides outside the gene matches: 11. The germline gives CDR1 SGHRS, CDR2 YFSETQ. This CDR3 contains 17 residues. This table comes from immunoSEQ multiplex PCR, and its TCRdb copy is limited to in-frame clones, with some not included. Among tens of thousands of clones listed, about 88% were seen once. The V gene is TRBV5-1, the J gene TRBJ2-2; 9 bases align to TRBD1. This receptor was obtained from a female donor with multiple sclerosis, enrolled in a pregnancy study. This sample comprised CD4+ T cells from peripheral blood mononuclear cells, obtained in the first trimester of pregnancy. The CDR3 region is CASSFGPGQGRSGELFF. The DNA of the CDR3 is TGCGCCAGCAGCTTTGGGCCGGGACAGGGAAGGTCCGGGGAGCTGTTTTTT.